This T cell receptor (beta chain) was sequenced in a study of shared clonotypes between healthy human individuals. Terminally differentiated effector memory CD45RA+ cells were left out of the naive CD8 fraction, which was CD45RO-negative and positively selected for CCR7. As to this clone: No antigen is known for it.

General study findings and limits: Non-shared clonotypes had lower generation probabilities than clonotypes shared by all four sorted-subset donors. Several donors showed sharing of about 4.7% of naive CD4 clonotypes.

This CDR3 is built from 13 residues. J was trimmed by 2 bases and V by 5 bases; bases with no gene match: 3. From germline, CDR1 is PRHDT and CDR2 FYEKMQ (reference sequence). Sequencing used immunoSEQ multiplex PCR; TCRdb keeps in-frame clones, though not all of them. The sample contains approximately 2,000,000 clones, approximately 92% of which appear only once. This sequence originates from a man younger than 35 in good health. Some clones in this sample may be carry-over from other donors' samples. The sequencing sample was made of naive CD8+ T cells from PBMCs. V is TRBV13 and J is TRBJ2-7; 7 bases agree with TRBD2. This CDR3 reads CASSQGLPYEQYF. Here the CDR3 DNA reads TGTGCCAGCAGCCAGGGACTACCCTACGAGCAGTACTTC.